This paragraph covers one T cell receptor beta chain sequence. Its cognate antigen has yet to be identified. Base qualities were left out, and no much larger clone turns up one base away. This sample is part of a study of blood T cell repertoires in COVID-19 (dated by TCRdb to about 2020). In terms of the full investigation: Samples covering the acute and convalescent phases of COVID-19 were provided by collaborators in the United States, Italy and Spain. The material from the prospective study consisted of cDNA or gDNA derived from T cells, B-cell-depleted T cells, or PBMCs. Subjects who had been exposed to COVID-19, were actively infected with it, or had recovered from it provided the deeply sampled blood TCRbeta repertoires that made up the dataset. The repertoires were released in a freely available public database intended as a resource for research on the immune response to SARS-CoV-2. Samples were obtained from the ongoing ImmuneRACE study (first 160 participants) and from over 1,000 subjects provided by 6 global collaborators. Nearly every sample came with metadata listing a de-identified subject ID, COVID-19 status, age in years and sex. HLA class I and class II types, where available, came from metadata supplied by the sample provider rather than from assay-based typing.

Study-wide conclusions, independent of this receptor: The amount of clinical and demographic metadata varied by source and participant and was provided uncurated.

V loses 5 bases of germline sequence and J loses 4 bases, and the interval between the two ends is 13 bases. Spanning cysteine to phenylalanine, the CDR3 consists of 14 amino acids. CDR3 DNA only is kept here, 42 bases in frame from base 1. For CDR1 and CDR2, the germline V gene lists KGHSH and LQKENI. The collaborating institutions used their own protocols to collect whole blood in K2EDTA tubes. For TCRbeta analysis, collaborators shipped samples as frozen whole blood, isolated PBMCs, or DNA extracted from either of those sample types. The immunoSEQ Assay, a bias-controlled multiplex PCR, was used to amplify TCRbeta CDR3 regions from genomic DNA. Processing in the source paper ran as follows. The number of nucleated cells in each sample was estimated from the amplification of reference gene primers within the assay. Sequence reads were collapsed and filtered to measure the absolute abundance of every unique TCRbeta CDR3 rearrangement. For each sample, productive Simpson clonality was calculated by taking the square root of Simpson's diversity index across productive rearrangements. What TCRdb holds here is the immuneACCESS table cut down to in-frame rearrangements. Part of the clones is not present; checked against another copy, under half of the missing clones reflect an unresolved V gene, and the others are unexplained. The V and J calls and the clone size are those of that table, but D and trimming were determined from the DNA. The sample yields just over 250,000 clones; around 87% were counted once. The top ten clonotypes cover over 2% of the sample.

Sequenced material: peripheral blood. The sequence joins TRBV18 to TRBJ2-3; tentative D gene TRBD2, with 5 bases matching. This clonotype originated in a woman between 50 and 59 years old with acute or convalescent COVID-19. Here is the DNA: TGTGCCAGCTCAGGAACAGTCGGGGCAGATACGCAGTATTTT. It translates as CASSGTVGADTQYF.